This T cell receptor (beta chain) was identified in a study of blood T cell repertoires in COVID-19. Study information: Sample material is recorded as cDNA or gDNA derived from T cells, B-cell-depleted T cells, or PBMCs.

Original data processing: Counts of nucleated cells, estimated from reference gene primer amplification, were obtained. Libraries were prepared by immunoSEQ multiplex PCR; TCRdb keeps only in-frame clonotypes and omits some of them. D and trimming come from the DNA, and the V and J calls and clone size come from that table. The data show under 200,000 clones, 86% seen once. CDR1 is LNHDA and CDR2 is SQIVND in the germline V gene (reference sequence). The CDR3 is made up of 13 amino acids. Trimming pared 2 bases from V and 4 bases from J, leaving 8 bases between. This chain connects TRBV19 to TRBJ1-1; D remains unclear. The receptor comes from an elderly woman in a cohort sampled during active or convalescent COVID-19. The sequencing input was peripheral blood. The CDR3 coding sequence is TGTGCCAGTAGTATATCGGGGAGCACTGAAGCTTTCTTT. Residues: CASSISGSTEAFF.